Below are 29 T cell receptor beta chains sequenced from a single sample in a study of vaccination effects on CD4 cells after COVID-19. The data were produced by immunoSEQ multiplex PCR, yet TCRdb's version contains in-frame clones alone and is incomplete. The sample yields some 40,000 clones, approximately 82% seen once. No cognate antigen is known for these TCRs. Researchers isolated CD4+ T cells once approximately ten days of culture had elapsed. Confirmation by PCR established that the person had SARS-CoV-2 infection between March and December 2020. Each participant was given two doses of one vaccine (BNT162b2 or mRNA-1273). The specimen was CD4+ T cells from PBMCs cultured without peptide, collected after COVID-19 vaccination. These receptors were taken from a human donor who had a prior SARS-CoV-2 infection.

This clone was seen only once. This chain connects TRBV6-2 or TRBV6-3 to TRBJ1-3, with no clear D. The CDR3 is made up of 16 amino acids. The V and J ends lost 3 bases and 0 bases respectively, with 12 bases between them. From germline, CDR1 is MNHEY and CDR2 SVGEGT. The CDR3 sequence is CASSYTIVGSGNTIYF. CDR3 coding DNA: TGTGCCAGCAGTTATACGATCGTCGGCTCTGGAAACACCATATATTTT.

This chain connects TRBV11-3 to TRBJ2-1; no reliable D call. The CDR3 has 14 residues. V was cut by 5 bases and J by 7 bases, with 15 bases left in between. CDR1 is SGHNT and CDR2 is YENEEA in the germline V gene. Written as DNA, the CDR3 is TGTGCCAGCAGCCCGGGCCCCGCTGGGAATGAGCAGTTCTTC. It codes for CASSPGPAGNEQFF.

The V call is TRBV19, the J call TRBJ1-2; 8 positions agree with TRBD1. Trimming removed 3 bases from V and 5 bases from J; junction bases left unmatched: 2. CDR1 and CDR2 (germline): LNHDA, SQIVND (reference sequence). CDR3 size: 13 residues. CDR3 loop: CASSIDRGYGYTF. Here the CDR3 DNA reads TGTGCCAGTAGTATCGACAGGGGTTATGGCTACACCTTC.

This clone turned up a few times. This chain joins TRBV5-1 and TRBJ1-4; weak D call: TRBD1 (6 bases). Germline loops: CDR1 SGHRS, CDR2 YFSETQ. Trimming pared 4 bases from V and 0 bases from J, leaving 10 bases between. This CDR3 region has 15 residues. The CDR3 sequence: CASSGEGATNEKLFF. Written as DNA, the CDR3 is TGCGCCAGCAGCGGGGAGGGGGCAACTAATGAAAAACTGTTTTTT.

The rearrangement links TRBV2 to TRBJ2-2; possibly TRBD1 for D (6 bases). The V end lost 3 bases, the J end lost 7 bases, and 12 bases lay between the germline ends. CDR1 is SNHLY and CDR2 is FYNNEI in the germline V gene. The CDR3 has 14 residues. CDR3 nucleotides: TGTGCCAGCAGTGACAGGGGCGTGGGCGGGGAGCTGTTTTTT. It codes for CASSDRGVGGELFF. The full variable domain, rest sourced from reference TRBV2 and TRBJ2-2, is EPEVTQTPSHQVTQMGQEVILRCVPISNHLYFYWYRQILGQKVEFLVSFYNNEISEKSEIFDDQFSVERPDGSNFTLKIRSTKLEDSAMYFCASSDRGVGGELFFGEGSRLTVL.

The chain carries TRBV10-3 and TRBJ2-3; D remains ambiguous. CDR3 length equals 14 residues. Trimming cost V 6 bases and J 4 bases, with 14 bases left between them. Germline CDR1 is ENHRY and CDR2 is SYGVKD. The CDR3 is CAISHSLGSDTQYF. The CDR3 DNA reads as TGTGCCATCAGCCATTCCTTAGGTTCAGATACGCAGTATTTT.

The V call is TRBV7-3, the J call TRBJ2-7, with D uncertain. The V end was cut by 1 base, the J end by 4 bases, with 23 bases between. The length of the CDR3 is 18 residues. Looked up from germline, CDR1 is SGHTA and CDR2 is FQGTGA. The CDR3 nucleotides are TGTGCCAGCAGCTTAAAGGCGGCACGACCCAGGTCTTGGTACGAGCAGTACTTC. Its protein product is CASSLKAARPRSWYEQYF. The variable domain in full, completed from reference TRBV7-3 and TRBJ2-7, reads GAGVSQTPSNKVTEKGKYVELRCDPISGHTALYWYRQSLGQGPEFLIYFQGTGAADDSGLPNDRFFAVRPEGSVSTLKIQRTERGDSAVYLCASSLKAARPRSWYEQYFGPGTRLTVT.

The genes are TRBV5-8 and TRBJ1-5, with no clear D. Per the germline V gene, CDR1 is SGHTS and CDR2 is YDEGEE. CDR3 length: 15 amino acids. V lost 4 bases to trimming and J lost 0 bases, with 11 bases between them. CDR3: CASSPGLNSNQPQHF. Here the CDR3 DNA reads TGTGCCAGCAGCCCCGGACTCAATAGCAATCAGCCCCAGCATTTT.

This clone was observed a few times. The V and J genes are TRBV4-1 and TRBJ2-2, with 11 bases matching TRBD2. The CDR3 length is 20 residues. The trim removed 0 bases at V and 1 base at J, leaving 10 bases unmatched. Germline assignment: CDR1 MGHRA and CDR2 YSYEKL. CDR3 in DNA: TGCGCCAGCAGCCAAGATGGTCCGGGTCTAGCGGGAGGGAACACCGGGGAGCTGTTTTTT. Its translation is CASSQDGPGLAGGNTGELFF.

The chain combines TRBV14 with TRBJ2-2; possibly TRBD1 or TRBD2 for D (6 bases each). The V and J ends lost 2 bases and 3 bases respectively, with 28 bases between them. Germline loops: CDR1 SGHDN, CDR2 FVKESK. This CDR3 has 21 amino acids. The CDR3 reads CASSQIYPGGSQKGDTGELFF. CDR3 nucleotide sequence: TGTGCCAGCAGCCAAATCTACCCCGGGGGCAGTCAAAAGGGGGACACCGGGGAGCTGTTTTTT.

The genes are TRBV11-2 and TRBJ2-7; 10 bases match TRBD2. CDR1 and CDR2 from the germline V gene are SGHAT and FQNNGV. CDR3 length: 15 amino acids. With V trimmed by 1 base and J by 3 bases, 3 bases remained unmatched. CDR3 sequence reads: CASSLVLAGIYEQYF. As DNA, the CDR3 is TGTGCCAGCAGCTTAGTACTAGCGGGAATCTACGAGCAGTACTTC.

This chain uses TRBV7-9 with TRBJ1-3; TRBD1 matches 7 bases. Unmatched junction bases numbered 7, after V lost 3 bases and J lost 5 bases. The germline CDR1 and CDR2 sequences are SEHNR and FQNEAQ (reference sequence). CDR3 length: 15 amino acids. The CDR3 DNA reads as TGTGCCAGCAGCTTGGGGGACAGAGACAGAAACACCATATATTTT. Its translation: CASSLGDRDRNTIYF.

The V and J genes are TRBV6-5 and TRBJ1-1, with D unresolved. Trimming left V 2 bases short and J 1 base short, with 8 bases between. The CDR3 is made up of 14 amino acids. Germline CDR1 MNHEY, CDR2 SVGAGI. The CDR3, as DNA: TGTGCCAGCAGTTACGGTAAGGGGAACACTGAAGCTTTCTTT. Its translation is CASSYGKGNTEAFF.

V and J are TRBV30 and TRBJ2-7; the D call may be TRBD1 or TRBD2 (6 bases each). This CDR3 has 14 amino acids. The germline CDR1 and CDR2 sequences are GTSNPN and SVGIG (reference sequence). The germline V and J ends were trimmed by 1 base and 2 bases, with 12 bases remaining between them. The CDR3 spells CAWSDRRGAYEQYF. Here the CDR3 DNA reads TGTGCCTGGAGTGACAGGAGGGGGGCCTACGAGCAGTACTTC.

The chain recombines TRBV4-2 with TRBJ1-2; 9 bases line up with TRBD1. The V segment lost 8 bases and the J segment 4 bases; nucleotides outside the gene matches: 5. The CDR3 extends over 13 amino acids. Per the germline V gene, CDR1 is LGHNA and CDR2 is YNFKEQ. The CDR3 loop is CASGRDRAYGYTF. Written as DNA, the CDR3 is TGTGCCAGCGGACGGGACAGGGCCTATGGCTACACCTTC.

The genes are TRBV4-2 and TRBJ2-2; D ambiguous. This CDR3 has 15 residues. Trimming took off 4 bases at V and 6 bases at J, with 15 bases between the two ends. Germline values: CDR1 LGHNA, CDR2 YNFKEQ. The CDR3 loop is CASSLLTTTPGELFF. Written as DNA, the CDR3 is TGTGCCAGCAGCCTCCTGACCACCACACCCGGGGAGCTGTTTTTT.

The V call is TRBV5-4, the J call TRBJ2-1; D gene ambiguous. Germline lookup yields CDR1 SGHNT and CDR2 YYREEE (reference sequence). Deletions cut 3 bases from V and 5 bases from J, with 3 bases between. The CDR3 runs to 11 residues. CDR3 nucleotide sequence: TGTGCCAGCAGCTCTAACAATGAGCAGTTCTTC. Amino acid sequence: CASSSNNEQFF.

This clone was seen a few times. This sequence joins TRBV28 and TRBJ2-7; a weak D match, TRBD2 (6 bases). The germline V and J ends were trimmed by 6 bases and 0 bases, with 6 bases remaining between them. This CDR3 is 12 amino acids long. Germline CDR1 reads MDHEN; CDR2 reads SYDVKM. The CDR3 bases are TGTGCCAGCAGGACTAGCTCCTACGAGCAGTACTTC. Protein sequence: CASRTSSYEQYF. The full variable domain, completed using reference TRBV28 and TRBJ2-7, is DVKVTQSSRYLVKRTGEKVFLECVQDMDHENMFWYRQDPGLGLRLIYFSYDVKMKEKGDIPEGYSVSREKKERFSLILESASTNQTSMYLCASRTSSYEQYFGPGTRLTVT.

The chain employs TRBV24-1 and TRBJ2-3, with 9 bases matching TRBD1. This CDR3 region has 14 residues. V shed 7 bases and J 6 bases; nucleotides not matched to a gene: 7. Germline CDR1 and CDR2: KGHDR and SFDVKD. The CDR3 DNA sequence: TGTGCCACCAGGGGGACAGGGTTGTCGGATACGCAGTATTTT. Its protein is CATRGTGLSDTQYF.

The rearrangement links TRBV7-8 to TRBJ2-7, with 8 bases matching TRBD2. CDR1 is SGHVS, CDR2 FQNEAQ, per germline. This CDR3 contains 17 residues. Unmatched junction bases numbered 15, after V lost 1 base and J lost 7 bases. The CDR3 DNA reads as TGTGCCAGCAGCTTAGTAGCTACCCCGGGACTAGTGAGAGAGCAGTACTTC. Translation: CASSLVATPGLVREQYF.

The V and J genes are TRBV5-1 and TRBJ1-2; the match to TRBD1 covers 8 bases. Germline values: CDR1 SGHRS, CDR2 YFSETQ. The ends lost 0 bases at V and 6 bases at J; junction bases unmatched: 4. CDR3 length equals 14 residues. As DNA, the CDR3 is TGCGCCAGCAGCTTGGTGGCAGGGGGCCATGGCTACACCTTC. This gives the protein CASSLVAGGHGYTF.

The chain joins TRBV21-1 to TRBJ2-3; TRBD2 was called by the table and not checked on the DNA. TRBV21-1 is marked as a pseudogene. This CDR3 contains 18 residues. For the CDR3, the DNA is TGTGCCAGCAGCAAAAAGGGGAGGGACGGTGATCCCCCAGATACGCAGTATTTT. Translation: CASSKKGRDGDPPDTQYF.

The V call is TRBV2, the J call TRBJ2-7; 9 nucleotides agree with TRBD1. The CDR3 runs 12 residues. V gave up 6 bases and J gave up 6 bases; unmatched junction bases: 3. Germline V CDR1 and CDR2: SNHLY, FYNNEI. The CDR3 region is CASRTGGAEQYF. The CDR3 nucleotides read TGTGCCAGCAGGACAGGGGGGGCCGAGCAGTACTTC.

The chain carries TRBV6-5 and TRBJ1-6, with a weak D call TRBD1 (6 bases). CDR1 and CDR2 from the germline V gene are MNHEY and SVGAGI. The CDR3 is 15 amino acids. Trimming removed 1 base at V and 9 bases at J, with 13 bases between. The DNA for the CDR3 is TGTGCCAGCAGTTACTTGGGGGGCGGGGGTTCACCCCTCCACTTT. Amino acid sequence: CASSYLGGGGSPLHF.

V gene TRBV12-3 or TRBV12-4 combines with J gene TRBJ2-7; no firm D call. V lost 6 bases and J 7 bases, leaving 13 bases between the germline ends. CDR3 length: 12 amino acids. CDR3 in amino acids: CASSQNSREQYF. The CDR3 DNA reads as TGTGCCAGCAGCCAGAATTCCAGAGAGCAGTACTTC.

The rearrangement joins TRBV2 to TRBJ2-3, with a possible D match to TRBD2 (5 bases). CDR3 length: 13 residues. Per germline, CDR1 SNHLY and CDR2 FYNNEI. V dropped 7 bases and J dropped 2 bases, with 10 bases sitting between them. CDR3 in DNA: TGTGCCAGCAATCCTAGCTTCACAGATACGCAGTATTTT. As protein: CASNPSFTDTQYF.

This clone appeared once. This rearrangement joins TRBV7-9 to TRBJ2-1; no clear D. Germline V gene lookup returns CDR1 SEHNR and CDR2 FQNEAQ (reference sequence). Deletions cut 5 bases from V and 0 bases from J, with 8 bases between. The CDR3 length is 14 residues. The CDR3 here is CASSPASSYNEQFF. As DNA, the CDR3 is TGTGCCAGCAGCCCAGCGAGCTCCTACAATGAGCAGTTCTTC. Based on the CDR3 plus reference TRBV7-9 and TRBJ2-1, the full variable domain is DTGVSQNPRHKITKRGQNVTFRCDPISEHNRLYWYRQTLGQGPEFLTYFQNEAQLEKSRLLSDRFSAERPKGSFSTLEIQRTEQGDSAMYLCASSPASSYNEQFFGPGTRLTVL.

The V and J genes are TRBV21-1 and TRBJ2-7; TRBD1 was called by the table and not checked on the DNA. TRBV21-1 is a documented pseudogene. This CDR3 has 13 amino acids. CDR3 DNA sequence: TGTGCCGGGATGGACAGGTCTTCCTACGAGCAGTACTTC. This gives the protein CAGMDRSSYEQYF.

In its sample, this clone was seen once. The genes are TRBV19 and TRBJ2-3; perhaps D is TRBD1 or TRBD2 (5 bases each). The CDR3 consists of 16 residues. Germline-derived CDR1 and CDR2 are LNHDA and SQIVND (reference sequence). With 4 bases removed from V and 3 bases from J, the gap between germline ends came to 17 bases. The CDR3, as DNA: TGTGCCAGTAGTAGAGGGACGGCACGAGTAACAGATACGCAGTATTTT. Translating gives CASSRGTARVTDTQYF.